These 22 T cell receptor beta chains were sequenced from one sample in a study of CD8+CD57+ T cells in acquired aplastic anemia. TCR beta VDJ and CDR3 profiles were obtained from a genomic DNA template. A single record per CDR3 protein comes from TCRdb applying MiXCR to the reads. The sample shows about 110,000 distinct CDR3 sequences, 50% to 65% of them seen only once. Sequences were obtained from sorted CD4+, CD8+, or CD8+CD57+ T cells (not recorded which) from PBMCs. These TCRs come from a human donor in good health, serving as a control.

This clonotype was seen repeatedly, ten times or more. CDR3 DNA sequence: TGTGCCACCGGACAGGGCTACGAGCAGTACTTC. This gives the protein CATGQGYEQYF. The chain uses TRBV19 and TRBJ2-7; 8 nucleotides match TRBD1. Germline V gene data show CDR1 as LNHDA and CDR2 as SQIVND (reference sequence). With V trimmed by 10 bases and J by 3 bases, 2 bases remained unmatched. The CDR3 is 11 residues long.

The V gene is TRBV6-1, the J gene TRBJ1-2; D is undetermined. CDR1 MNHNS and CDR2 SASEGT come from the germline V gene. The V end was cut by 4 bases, the J end by 5 bases, with 5 bases between. The CDR3 contains 11 residues. The DNA for the CDR3 is TGTGCCAGCAGTGGGTATTATGGCTACACCTTC. Encoded protein: CASSGYYGYTF.

This chain links TRBV15 with TRBJ2-7, with TRBD2 identical over 8 bases. The CDR3 totals 17 residues. The V gene's germline CDR1 is LNHNV and CDR2 YYDKDF (reference sequence). Trimming cost V 4 bases and J 2 bases; bases outside gene matches: 13. This CDR3 is CATSKPTIRGGTYEQYF. The CDR3 DNA reads TGTGCCACCAGCAAACCCACTATTCGGGGGGGAACCTACGAGCAGTACTTC.

This clonotype showed up just a few times. This rearrangement joins TRBV6-1 to TRBJ1-2; D unclear. Germline-derived CDR1 and CDR2 are MNHNS and SASEGT. This CDR3 has 11 residues. V was cut by 5 bases and J by 7 bases, with 8 bases left in between. CDR3 sequence reads: CASSQNGGYTF. The CDR3 DNA follows: TGTGCCAGCAGTCAAAACGGTGGCTACACCTTC.

This clonotype appeared a few times. This chain connects TRBV29-1 to TRBJ2-1; D is uncertain. The CDR3 covers 16 residues. V was cut by 4 bases and J by 2 bases, with 18 bases left in between. Germline-derived CDR1 and CDR2 are SQVTM and ANQGSEA. DNA for the CDR3: TGCAGCGTTGGGCCCCAACGGAAATTAGCCTACAATGAGCAGTTCTTC. Residues: CSVGPQRKLAYNEQFF.

In this sample, this clonotype turned up a few times. V gene TRBV19 combines with J gene TRBJ2-2, with D unclear. The V gene's germline CDR1 is LNHDA and CDR2 SQIVND (reference sequence). The CDR3 extends over 15 amino acids. V lost 6 bases and J lost 6, with 17 bases in between. The CDR3 nucleotides are TGTGCCAGTAGAGGCAGTCCCCATTCCCCCGGGGAGCTGTTTTTT. Encoded protein: CASRGSPHSPGELFF.

This chain connects TRBV2 to TRBJ1-1, with a tentative D call TRBD1 (5 bases). Germline V lookup: CDR1 SNHLY, CDR2 FYNNEI. Deletions cut 5 bases from V and 6 bases from J, with 22 bases between. There are 16 residues in the CDR3. CDR3 DNA: TGTGCCAGCAGTTACGCGTTAACCGGGGGACGCTCTGAAGCTTTCTTT. It is translated as CASSYALTGGRSEAFF.

The gene calls are TRBV20-1 and TRBJ2-5, with 10 bases lining up with TRBD2. Germline-derived CDR1 and CDR2 are DFQATT and SNEGSKA (reference sequence). CDR3 size: 11 residues. V trimming: 8 bases; J trimming: 3 bases; junction bases outside the gene matches: 0. The DNA of the CDR3 is TGCAGTCTAGCGGGGGAAGAGACCCAGTACTTC. Translated: CSLAGEETQYF.

This chain joins TRBV10-2 and TRBJ1-1, with D maybe TRBD1 (5 bases). Germline assignment: CDR1 WSHSY and CDR2 SAAADI. This CDR3 has 15 residues. With 6 bases removed from V and 4 bases from J, the gap between germline ends came to 18 bases. CDR3 loop: CASRRPTTGFTEAFF. The CDR3, as DNA: TGCGCCAGCAGGCGCCCTACAACAGGATTCACTGAAGCTTTCTTT.

This clonotype appeared a few times. This chain connects TRBV10-3 to TRBJ1-2; no reliable D call. V gave up 3 bases and J gave up 8 bases, with 16 bases separating them. The CDR3 loop spans 14 amino acids. The germline V gene has CDR1 ENHRY and CDR2 SYGVKD. The DNA for the CDR3 is TGTGCCATCAGTGAAGAGGGTACCGTCAGGGGCTACACCTTC. It yields the protein CAISEEGTVRGYTF.

This clonotype was observed at least ten times. The V gene is TRBV24-1, the J gene TRBJ2-1, with D hard to call. The V end lost 4 bases, the J end lost 9 bases, and 12 bases lay between the germline ends. The germline CDR1 and CDR2 sequences are KGHDR and SFDVKD. This CDR3 spans 13 amino acids. CDR3 sequence reads: CATSDSRAIEQFF. CDR3 sequence (DNA): TGTGCCACCAGTGACTCAAGGGCGATTGAGCAGTTCTTC.

The chain carries TRBV9 and TRBJ2-7; 11 bases agree with TRBD2. Germline V gene lookup returns CDR1 SGDLS and CDR2 YYNGEE. CDR3 length: 16 amino acids. The trim removed 0 bases at V and 3 bases at J, leaving 5 bases unmatched. CDR3 coding DNA: TGTGCCAGCAGCGTAGATAGCGGGGGGGCCCTCTACGAGCAGTACTTC. Translating gives CASSVDSGGALYEQYF.

This clonotype was counted ten times or more. This rearrangement joins TRBV9 to TRBJ2-6, with a weak D call TRBD1 (6 bases). Germline CDR1 reads SGDLS; CDR2 reads YYNGEE. V was pared by 2 bases and J by 0 bases, with 9 bases between. The CDR3 covers 16 residues. CDR3 protein: CASSVRDTSGANVLTF. The CDR3 nucleotides read TGTGCCAGCAGCGTCCGGGACACCTCTGGGGCCAACGTCCTGACTTTC.

This chain uses TRBV10-3 with TRBJ2-2; possible D gene TRBD1, 5 bases. Germline CDR1 and CDR2: ENHRY and SYGVKD. Trimming removed 0 bases at V and 11 bases at J, with 19 bases between. This CDR3 has 16 residues. CDR3 protein: CAISESGQGVTEELFF. DNA of the CDR3: TGTGCCATCAGTGAGTCGGGGCAGGGTGTCACGGAAGAGCTGTTTTTT.

This clonotype appeared many times. The chain couples TRBV11-2 to TRBJ2-7; no clear D gene. Deletions cut 5 bases from V and 1 base from J, with 15 bases between. The CDR3 spans 15 residues. Germline values: CDR1 SGHAT, CDR2 FQNNGV. The CDR3 DNA sequence: TGTGCCAGCAGCCCTTCCGACACCGTATCCTACGAGCAGTACTTC. It codes for CASSPSDTVSYEQYF.

V is TRBV30 and J is TRBJ2-3; 8 bases map to TRBD2. Per the germline V gene, CDR1 is GTSNPN and CDR2 is SVGIG (reference sequence). CDR3 length: 15 residues. V lost 1 base, J lost 2 bases, and 5 bases stayed unmatched. The CDR3 here is CAWSGTGGPTDTQYF. The CDR3 DNA follows: TGTGCCTGGAGTGGGACGGGGGGGCCCACAGATACGCAGTATTTT.

This clonotype was seen more than once but under ten times. A clone one base away is much larger, so this may be a read error. The chain recombines TRBV6-2 or TRBV6-3 with TRBJ2-1, with no clear D. Trimming stripped 4 bases from V and 8 bases from J, with 15 bases between. There are 14 residues in the CDR3. From germline, CDR1 is MNHEY and CDR2 SVGEGT. The CDR3 region is CASSSADEMDEQFF. CDR3 DNA sequence: TGTGCCAGCAGTTCCGCGGACGAGATGGATGAGCAGTTCTTC.

This chain uses TRBV12-3 or TRBV12-4 with TRBJ1-2; 9 bases align to TRBD1. The length of the CDR3 is 14 residues. The V segment lost 7 bases and the J segment 0 bases; nucleotides outside the gene matches: 3. The CDR3 spells CASKRQGANYGYTF. CDR3 DNA: TGTGCCAGCAAAAGACAGGGGGCTAACTATGGCTACACCTTC.

The table lists this clonotype with many counts. The chain combines TRBV9 with TRBJ2-1; TRBD2 might be the D (6 bases). CDR3 length: 14 residues. CDR1 SGDLS and CDR2 YYNGEE come from the germline V gene. Trimming cost V 2 bases and J 10 bases, with 16 bases left between them. CDR3 sequence reads: CASSVGGEALEQFF. CDR3 in DNA: TGTGCCAGCAGCGTGGGGGGTGAGGCTTTGGAGCAGTTCTTC.

In its sample, this clonotype was seen many times. The rearrangement links TRBV13 to TRBJ2-7, with a possible D match to TRBD1 (6 bases). The length of the CDR3 is 14 residues. Germline assignment: CDR1 PRHDT and CDR2 FYEKMQ (reference sequence). V lost 3 bases and J 5 bases, leaving 14 bases between the germline ends. CDR3 loop: CASSFFGGNHEQYF. CDR3 bases: TGTGCCAGCAGCTTCTTTGGGGGCAACCACGAGCAGTACTTC.

This clonotype came up many times. This chain connects TRBV30 to TRBJ2-7; D possibly corresponds to TRBD2 (7 bases). V shed 1 base and J shed 5 bases, with 18 bases lying between them. Germline V gives CDR1 GTSNPN, CDR2 SVGIG (reference sequence). The CDR3 is 15 amino acids. CDR3 coding DNA: TGTGCCTGGAGTGGGTTGTGGGGGGGGCGGCACGAGCAGTACTTC. Protein sequence: CAWSGLWGGRHEQYF. The entire variable domain, with the rest obtained from reference TRBV30 and TRBJ2-7, is as follows: SQTIHQWPATLVQPVGSPLSLECTVEGTSNPNLYWYRQAAGRGLQLLFYSVGIGQISSEVPQNLSASRPQDRQFILSSKKLLLSDSGFYLCAWSGLWGGRHEQYFGPGTRLTVT.

This clonotype was picked up many times. This chain uses TRBV20-1 with TRBJ1-5, with D hard to call. CDR3 length equals 16 residues. Germline CDR1 DFQATT, CDR2 SNEGSKA (reference sequence). Between the trimmed V and J ends, which lost 4 bases and 1 base, there was a span of 17 bases. DNA of the CDR3: TGCAGTGCTAACTCTTTGGGTGTGGACAGCAATCAGCCCCAGCATTTT. This sequence encodes CSANSLGVDSNQPQHF.